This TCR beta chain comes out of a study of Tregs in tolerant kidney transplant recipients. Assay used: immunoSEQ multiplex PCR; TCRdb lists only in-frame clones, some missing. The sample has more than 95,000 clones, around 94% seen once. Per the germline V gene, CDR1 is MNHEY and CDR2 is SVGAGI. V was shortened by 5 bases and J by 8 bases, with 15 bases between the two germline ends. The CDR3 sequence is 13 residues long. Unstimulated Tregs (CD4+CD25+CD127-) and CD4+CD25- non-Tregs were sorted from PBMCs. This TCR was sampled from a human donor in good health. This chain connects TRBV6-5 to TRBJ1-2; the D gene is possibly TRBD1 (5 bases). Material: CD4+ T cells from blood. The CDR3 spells CASSPQGYVGYTF. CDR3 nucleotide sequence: TGTGCCAGCAGTCCCCAGGGTTACGTGGGCTACACCTTC.